The following is a T cell receptor beta chain sequence with its context. It lacks a known antigen. There are no base qualities to consult, and no much larger clone falls within one base. TCRbeta CDR3 regions were amplified from genomic DNA using the immunoSEQ Assay, a bias-controlled multiplex PCR. Regarding the original processing steps: Within the assay, amplification of reference gene primers was used to estimate how many nucleated cells each sample contained. To quantify the absolute abundance of each unique TCRbeta CDR3 rearrangement, sequence reads were collapsed and filtered. For each sample, productive Simpson clonality was calculated as the square root of Simpson's diversity index across productive rearrangements. TCRdb carries this immuneACCESS record with in-frame sequences only. Its versions omit some clonotypes, under half of them owing to an unresolved V gene in the studies checked, with the rest unexplained. D and trimming were read from the DNA, whereas the V and J calls and clone size are those reported in that table. Present in this sample are some 150,000 clones, approximately 89% of which were seen just once. The leading ten clones occupy around 1.5% of the sample.

CDR1 and CDR2, per the germline V gene (reference sequence), are LNHDA and SQIVND. The V end loses 9 bases and the J end loses 9 bases, and a stretch of 21 bases separates them. The CDR3 runs 14 amino acids, cysteine and phenylalanine included. Just CDR3 DNA is preserved here, 42 bases in frame from base 1. Whole blood was collected in K2EDTA tubes by collaborating institutions according to the institutions' own protocols. For TCRbeta analysis, collaborators shipped samples in one of three forms: frozen whole blood, isolated PBMCs, or DNA extracted from either of those sample types. This sample was taken from a study of blood T cell repertoires in COVID-19 (TCRdb year 2020). Notes on the research overall: Samples covering the acute and convalescent phases of COVID-19 were provided by collaborators in the United States, Italy and Spain. The material from the prospective study consisted of cDNA or gDNA derived from T cells, B-cell-depleted T cells, or PBMCs. Deeply sampled blood TCRbeta repertoires from subjects exposed to, actively infected with, or recovered from COVID-19 were included in the dataset. The repertoires were released in a freely available public database meant as a resource for research on the immune response to SARS-CoV-2. Samples came from the ongoing ImmuneRACE study (first 160 participants) plus 1,254 subjects from 6 global collaborators. Sample metadata almost always included a de-identified subject ID, COVID-19 status, age in years and sex. Where HLA class I and class II types were available, the types were taken from metadata supplied by the sample provider, not from assay-based typing. Here is what the overall study found, with its caveats: The quantity of clinical and demographic metadata differed by source and by participant and was supplied without curation.

The V and J segments used are TRBV19 and TRBJ1-5; TRBD1 is possibly the D segment (5 matching bases). The sequenced sample was peripheral blood. The source of this sequence is a human donor in a cohort sampled during active COVID-19. The CDR3 corresponds to CASRRAGPFRPQHF. The nucleotides are TGTGCCAGCCGCAGGGCGGGACCATTCAGGCCCCAGCATTTT.